The 20 T cell receptor beta chains listed next were all sequenced from one sample in a study of T cell responses to AZD1222 COVID-19 vaccine (TCRdb year 2021). Interpreted using the paper, the time point label stands for: baseline before first vaccination. Library construction relied on the immunoSEQ multiplex PCR assay. TCRdb obtained this table from immuneACCESS and retained in-frame rearrangements with V and J assigned. These tables miss some clones; where compared with another copy, unresolved V genes account for less than half of the shortfall, and the remainder is unexplained. For this sample there are about 150,000 clones; about nine tenths appear just once. About 1.4% of the sample goes to the ten largest clones. Sequenced material: peripheral blood, taken on day 0 of AZD1222 vaccination. These receptors were collected from an adult in good health.

The rearrangement joins TRBV6-5 to TRBJ1-3, with 7 bases identical to TRBD1. V dropped 5 bases and J dropped 2; count of bases not matched to a gene: 6. Germline CDR1 is MNHEY and CDR2 is SVGAGI. CDR3 length: 15 residues. The CDR3, as DNA: TGTGCCAGCAGTCCATTCGGGACAGCTGGAAACACCATATATTTT. This translates into CASSPFGTAGNTIYF.

The genes are TRBV4-1 and TRBJ1-2; 7 bases fit TRBD1. The CDR3 extends over 14 amino acids. V shed 1 base and J 8 bases; nucleotides not matched to a gene: 7. CDR1 and CDR2 (germline): MGHRA, YSYEKL. The CDR3 bases are TGCGCCAGCAGCCAAGGACAGGGAGGTCGGGGCTACACCTTC. It encodes CASSQGQGGRGYTF.

The chain combines TRBV7-6 with TRBJ2-7; weak D call: TRBD2 (6 bases). The CDR3 runs 14 residues. Germline CDR1 is SGHVS and CDR2 is FNYEAQ. Trimming removed 0 bases at V and 3 bases at J, with 9 bases between. The CDR3 loop reads CASSLAQGLYEQYF. Here the CDR3 DNA reads TGTGCCAGCAGCTTAGCCCAGGGACTCTACGAGCAGTACTTC.

The chain is built from TRBV7-9 and TRBJ2-5; TRBD1 aligns across 9 bases. CDR1 is SEHNR and CDR2 is FQNEAQ in the germline V gene (reference sequence). The CDR3 contains 17 residues. V trimming: 5 bases; J trimming: 2 bases; junction bases outside the gene matches: 12. Written as DNA, the CDR3 is TGTGCCAGCAGCCCTAGACAGGGGGAAACGGGGCAAGAGACCCAGTACTTC. Translating gives CASSPRQGETGQETQYF. The variable domain in full, completed from reference TRBV7-9 and TRBJ2-5, reads DTGVSQNPRHKITKRGQNVTFRCDPISEHNRLYWYRQTLGQGPEFLTYFQNEAQLEKSRLLSDRFSAERPKGSFSTLEIQRTEQGDSAMYLCASSPRQGETGQETQYFGPGTRLLVL.

The CDR3 spells CASSGNYGYTF. CDR3 nucleotides: TGTGCCAGCTCAGGGAACTATGGCTACACCTTC. V and J are TRBV19 and TRBJ1-2, with D perhaps TRBD1 (5 bases). CDR3 length: 11 residues. Looked up from germline, CDR1 is LNHDA and CDR2 is SQIVND (reference sequence). V was trimmed by 9 bases and J by 2 bases, leaving 7 bases between them.

The chain recombines TRBV30 with TRBJ1-5; D ambiguous. There are 12 residues in the CDR3. Trimming left V 2 bases short and J 7 bases short, with 9 bases between. Germline lookup yields CDR1 GTSNPN and CDR2 SVGIG (reference sequence). This CDR3 reads CAWSLGSQPQHF. DNA of the CDR3: TGTGCCTGGAGTTTGGGTTCGCAGCCCCAGCATTTT.

V gene TRBV6-5 combines with J gene TRBJ1-5; 7 bases line up with TRBD1. The germline gives CDR1 MNHEY, CDR2 SVGAGI. There are 13 residues in the CDR3. Trimming took 5 bases from V and 3 from J; bases not matched to a gene: 1. The CDR3 region is CASSTGDNQPQHF. DNA for the CDR3: TGTGCCAGCAGTACAGGGGACAATCAGCCCCAGCATTTT.

V usage is TRBV5-4 and J usage is TRBJ1-2; no reliable D call. There are 13 residues in the CDR3. Germline V gene lookup returns CDR1 SGHNT and CDR2 YYREEE (reference sequence). Trimming left V 2 bases short and J 4 bases short, with 9 bases between. The CDR3 is CASSLRSAYGYTF. As DNA, the CDR3 is TGTGCCAGCAGCTTAAGGAGTGCCTATGGCTACACCTTC.

This clone was recorded once. This chain uses TRBV10-2 with TRBJ2-1, with 7 bases lining up with TRBD2. V trimming: 8 bases; J trimming: 6 bases; junction bases outside the gene matches: 4. The CDR3 covers 12 residues. Germline loops: CDR1 WSHSY, CDR2 SAAADI. DNA for the CDR3: TGCGCCAGCGGGGGGACTACCAATGAGCAGTTCTTC. It codes for CASGGTTNEQFF.

The rearrangement uses TRBV19 and TRBJ2-3; 11 positions match TRBD2. The J segment lost 3 bases and the V segment lost 1 base, leaving 6 bases of the junction unmatched. The CDR3 has 17 residues. The germline CDR1 and CDR2 sequences are LNHDA and SQIVND (reference sequence). The CDR3 region is CASSIVGLAASTDTQYF. The CDR3 DNA sequence: TGTGCCAGTAGTATAGTGGGACTAGCGGCCTCGACAGATACGCAGTATTTT.

The genes are TRBV6-5 and TRBJ1-6; D remains ambiguous. The germline V gene has CDR1 MNHEY and CDR2 SVGAGI. Trimming shortened V by 4 bases and J by 8 bases, and 12 bases separated the two germline ends. There are 14 residues in the CDR3. CDR3 bases: TGTGCCAGCAGTTGGGAGGTGTCCGATTCACCCCTCCACTTT. Residues: CASSWEVSDSPLHF.

The rearrangement joins TRBV7-9 to TRBJ2-3, with TRBD2 matching 11 bases. V lost 5 bases and J lost 7; bases outside the gene matches: 11. The CDR3 length is 16 residues. CDR1 is SEHNR and CDR2 is FQNEAQ in the germline V gene (reference sequence). The chain's CDR3 is CASSPKALAGGNTQYF. The CDR3 bases are TGTGCCAGCAGCCCCAAGGCTCTAGCGGGAGGAAATACGCAGTATTTT.

The sample holds a few counts of this clone. The CDR3 nucleotides read TGTGCCAGCAGTCCCCTGGCTAGCAACACCGGGGAGCTGTTTTTT. It yields the protein CASSPLASNTGELFF. The rearrangement joins TRBV2 to TRBJ2-2, with D possibly matching TRBD2 (5 bases). V was pared by 5 bases and J by 2 bases, with 12 bases between. From germline, CDR1 is SNHLY and CDR2 FYNNEI. The CDR3 is 15 residues long.

This chain uses TRBV5-1 with TRBJ2-7; 13 nucleotides match TRBD2. Germline CDR1 reads SGHRS; CDR2 reads YFSETQ. This CDR3 has 15 residues. Trimming cost V 4 bases and J 3 bases; bases outside gene matches: 4. CDR3 in amino acids: CASSPTSGGVYEQYF. In DNA, the CDR3 is TGCGCCAGCAGCCCCACTAGCGGGGGGGTCTACGAGCAGTACTTC.

The J gene is TRBJ2-2, the V gene TRBV9; TRBD2 is a possible D gene (7 bases). This CDR3 region has 15 residues. Germline V gives CDR1 SGDLS, CDR2 YYNGEE. Trimming shortened V by 4 bases and J by 6 bases, and 16 bases separated the two germline ends. DNA of the CDR3: TGTGCCAGCAGCTTCCCGAGGGGGGGCCCCGGGGAGCTGTTTTTT. It is translated as CASSFPRGGPGELFF.

This clone was picked up a small number of times. V and J are TRBV28 and TRBJ1-6; D is perhaps TRBD1 (6 bases). The CDR3 covers 12 residues. V was pared by 6 bases and J by 17 bases, with 17 bases between. Per germline, CDR1 MDHEN and CDR2 SYDVKM. The CDR3 nucleotides read TGTGCCAGCAGACCGGGGACACGGTCTTTCCACTTT. As protein: CASRPGTRSFHF. Complete variable domain (other parts from reference TRBV28 and TRBJ1-6): DVKVTQSSRYLVKRTGEKVFLECVQDMDHENMFWYRQDPGLGLRLIYFSYDVKMKEKGDIPEGYSVSREKKERFSLILESASTNQTSMYLCASRPGTRSFHFGNGTRLTVT.

The gene calls are TRBV5-5 and TRBJ2-3; possibly TRBD2 for D (6 bases). CDR1 SGHKS and CDR2 YYEKEE come from the germline V gene (reference sequence). CDR3 length: 18 residues. The V gene lost 1 base and the J gene lost 6 bases, with 24 bases spanning the gap. The CDR3 loop is CASSLPLGGVENSDTQYF. Written as DNA, the CDR3 is TGTGCCAGCAGCTTGCCCCTGGGCGGGGTCGAGAATTCCGATACGCAGTATTTT.

This clone was picked up one time. The chain employs TRBV5-1 and TRBJ2-2, with TRBD1 matching over 7 bases. CDR1 and CDR2 from the germline V gene are SGHRS and YFSETQ. The CDR3 loop spans 16 amino acids. Trimming took 1 base from V and 1 from J; bases not matched to a gene: 4. The CDR3 DNA reads TGCGCCAGCAGCTTGCAGGGACAGCAGAACACCGGGGAGCTGTTTTTT. It yields the protein CASSLQGQQNTGELFF. The variable domain in full, with the rest retrieved from reference TRBV5-1 and TRBJ2-2, is KAGVTQTPRYLIKTRGQQVTLSCSPISGHRSVSWYQQTPGQGLQFLFEYFSETQRNKGNFPGRFSGRQFSNSRSEMNVSTLELGDSALYLCASSLQGQQNTGELFFGEGSRLTVL.

The V and J genes are TRBV30 and TRBJ2-2; D might be TRBD1 (5 bases). The V end was cut by 2 bases, the J end by 6 bases, with 10 bases between. CDR1 and CDR2 from the germline V gene are GTSNPN and SVGIG (reference sequence). The CDR3 consists of 13 residues. The CDR3 DNA sequence: TGTGCCTGGAGTCAGGGTACCCCCGGGGAGCTGTTTTTT. Amino acids: CAWSQGTPGELFF.

The rearrangement uses TRBV9 and TRBJ2-7; maybe TRBD2 (5 bases). Germline V gene lookup returns CDR1 SGDLS and CDR2 YYNGEE. The CDR3 loop spans 14 amino acids. The ends were cut back, 7 bases at V and 8 bases at J, with 22 bases in the middle. The CDR3 reads CASSRGALLEQQYF. In DNA form, the CDR3 reads TGTGCCAGCTCCCGGGGAGCCCTCCTTGAGCAGCAGTACTTC.